This record looks at one TCR beta chain sequence and its context. As yet, its antigen is unknown. The assay ran at deep level. Profiling relied on immunoSEQ multiplex PCR, and the TCRdb table lists in-frame clones only, not all of them. Counted here are about 1.9 million clones, just under 95% occurring once; the ten biggest clones make up about 1.7%. This sample stems from a study of shared clonotypes between healthy human individuals. Overall study context: The composition of the donors was two women and a few men aged 18 to 49. Notes on the study in general: Compared with memory subsets, naive subsets generally had larger estimated richness. Shared clonotypes: roughly 5% naive CD4, around 4% naive CD8, under 2.5% memory CD4, over 0.3% memory CD8.

The CDR3 runs 18 residues. CDR1 is SGHDN, CDR2 FVKESK, per germline. Between the trimmed V and J ends, which lost 1 base and 4 bases, there was a span of 22 bases. Selected positively for CCR7 and CD45RO-negative, naive CD8 cells excluded terminally differentiated effector memory CD45RA+ cells. The chain employs TRBV14 and TRBJ1-2; D may be TRBD1 (6 bases). The sample was naive CD8+ T cells from PBMCs. This clonotype originated in a man between 18 and 35 years old in good health. Some clones in this sample may be carry-over from other donors' samples. The CDR3 region is CASSQGGQYEFPSYGYTF. CDR3 nucleotides: TGTGCCAGCAGCCAAGGCGGACAGTATGAGTTCCCAAGCTATGGCTACACCTTC.